Given below is one T cell receptor (beta chain) in context. The target of this receptor is not known. No base quality values were provided; no much bigger clone lies one nucleotide off. The germline V end is reduced by 1 base and the J end by 5 bases; junction bases left unmatched: 5. The cysteine opens and the phenylalanine closes a CDR3 of 15 amino acids. Just the 45-base CDR3 DNA is kept, in frame starting at base 1. In the germline V gene, CDR1 corresponds to SGDLS and CDR2 to YYNGEE. This sample was taken from a study of blood T cell repertoires in COVID-19 (dated by TCRdb to 2020 to 2022). Regarding the complete study: The collaborator samples originated in the United States, Italy and Spain and spanned the acute and convalescent phases of COVID-19. A freely available public database, intended as a resource for researchers studying the immune response to SARS-CoV-2, is where the repertoires were released. The dataset comprised deeply sampled blood TCRbeta repertoires from subjects exposed to, actively infected with, or recovered from COVID-19. The material from the prospective study consisted of cDNA or gDNA derived from T cells, B-cell-depleted T cells, or PBMCs. Samples were obtained from the ongoing ImmuneRACE study (first 160 participants) and from 1,254 subjects provided by 6 global collaborators. Sample metadata almost always included a de-identified subject ID, COVID-19 status, age in years and sex. HLA class I and class II types, where available, came from metadata supplied by the sample provider rather than from assay-based typing.

The immunoSEQ Assay, a bias-controlled multiplex PCR, was used to amplify TCRbeta CDR3 regions from genomic DNA. The source study handled its data this way. Within the assay, amplification of reference gene primers was used to estimate how many nucleated cells each sample contained. To quantify the absolute abundance of each unique TCRbeta CDR3 rearrangement, sequence reads were collapsed and filtered. Productive Simpson clonality was computed per sample as the square root of Simpson's diversity index over productive rearrangements. In TCRdb, the immuneACCESS table is reduced to in-frame sequences with V and J assigned. These tables do not hold every clone; where another copy was compared, an unresolved V gene accounts for under half, and the others remain unexplained. Clone size and the V and J calls come from that table; the DNA yielded D and trimming. The sample profile shows under 200,000 clones; 86% of them were found once. Clones ranked in the top ten supply almost 1% of the sample.

On the study overall, not on this receptor specifically: Clinical and demographic metadata were provided uncurated, with the amount varying by source and participant.

Whole blood was collected in K2EDTA tubes by collaborating institutions according to the institutions' own protocols. For TCRbeta analysis, collaborator samples were shipped as frozen whole blood, as isolated PBMCs, or as DNA extracted from either sample type. The clonotype comes from a man aged 18 to 35 with acute or convalescent COVID-19. In this chain, TRBV9 is recombined with TRBJ2-5; 10 bases in the junction line up with TRBD2. The sample comprised peripheral blood. The DNA is as follows: TGTGCCAGCAGCGTACGGGGGACTAGCGATGAGACCCAGTACTTC. Translated, this is CASSVRGTSDETQYF.